The clone carrying this TCR beta chain appeared a few times. The target antigen is unknown. The source of the sample is a study of radiation and T cells in renal cell carcinoma. On the study more broadly: Nephrectomy followed 15 Gy stereotactic body radiation by 4 weeks. Study-wide points: Top tumor clonotypes rose in blood 2 weeks post-radiation, then contracted.

Method: immunoSEQ multiplex PCR; TCRdb's copy keeps in-frame clones and lacks some. The table shows 40,000 to 60,000 clones, with about 80% occurring only once. Time point: baseline pretreatment blood. Treatment in this sample: 15 Gy SBRT to primary tumor, nephrectomy 4 weeks later. The patient's renal cell carcinoma had clear cell pathology. The CDR3 runs to 16 residues. After removal of 2 bases from V and 6 bases from J, the junction contained 11 bases not matched to a gene. Germline assignment: CDR1 MNHEY and CDR2 SMNVEV (reference sequence). This chain joins TRBV27 and TRBJ2-7; 9 bases line up with TRBD1. The specimen comprised blood, sampled from a patient whose treatment included radiotherapy and nephrectomy. The receptor was derived from a woman aged 65 to 85 with renal cell carcinoma. CDR3 nucleotides: TGTGCCAGCAGTTTAAAGCCCCAGGGGGACAGGGCCGAGCAGTACTTC. As protein: CASSLKPQGDRAEQYF.